This T cell receptor beta chain comes out of a study of T cells in women clearing cervical HPV infection. Whole-study context: For cases, blood was sampled a median approximately 150 days after lesion detection, interquartile range about 90 to 200 days. Only a few women had HLA typing results available.

Regarding this clone: Its antigen is undetermined. Coverage ceases 3 residues before the CDR3 finishes, and the germline J gene fills in the end.

Whole-study findings and limits: Controls had more TRBV6-7 (roughly 0.16%) than cases (roughly 0.11%). Unknown T-cell numbers per sample may underlie the richness differences.

Some clones are missing from TCRdb's copy, which holds only in-frame ones; the method was immunoSEQ multiplex PCR. Here the sample table reports tens of thousands of clones. Germline CDR1 is SGHRS and CDR2 is YFSETQ. The CDR3 is 15 amino acids. The V end was cut by 5 bases, the J end by 5 bases, with 16 bases between. The clonotype was recovered from a woman aged 18 to 69 with a cervical HPV16 infection that either progressed to CIN3+ or cleared (not recorded which). The chain is built from TRBV5-1 and TRBJ1-4; D not resolved. The source material was blood buffy coat. Incomplete CDR3 DNA: TGCGCCAGCAGTTCCGATGGCAGGTGGAATGAAAAA. As protein: CASSSDGRWNEK. The entire CDR3 protein is CASSSDGRWNEKLFF.